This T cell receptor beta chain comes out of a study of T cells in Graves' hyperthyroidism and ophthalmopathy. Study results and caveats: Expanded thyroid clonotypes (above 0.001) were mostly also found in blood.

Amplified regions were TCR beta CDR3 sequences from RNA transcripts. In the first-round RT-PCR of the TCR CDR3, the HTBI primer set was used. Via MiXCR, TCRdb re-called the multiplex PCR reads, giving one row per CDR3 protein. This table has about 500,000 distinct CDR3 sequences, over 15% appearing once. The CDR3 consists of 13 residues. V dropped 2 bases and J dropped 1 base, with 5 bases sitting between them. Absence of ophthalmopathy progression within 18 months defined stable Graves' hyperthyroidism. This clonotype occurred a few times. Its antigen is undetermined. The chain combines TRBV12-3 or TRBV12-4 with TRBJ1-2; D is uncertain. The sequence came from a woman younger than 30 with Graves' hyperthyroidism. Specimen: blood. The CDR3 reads CASSLKDNYGYTF. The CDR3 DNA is TGTGCCAGCAGTTTAAAGGATAACTATGGCTACACCTTC.